The 24 T cell receptor beta chains listed next were all sequenced from one sample in a study of response to subunit inactivated influenza vaccine. TCRdb called the RT-PCR reads again in MiXCR, with one record for every CDR3 protein. In the table there are 650,000 to 800,000 distinct CDR3 sequences, less than 20% of which are singletons. The sample consisted of PBMCs from blood, taken less than 6 days after vaccination. These receptors were obtained from a man aged 45-65 years who received an inactivated influenza vaccine.

This clonotype was detected only a few times. This sequence joins TRBV7-2 and TRBJ1-2, with D maybe TRBD1 (6 bases). Germline V gives CDR1 SGHTA, CDR2 FQGNSA. V was shortened by 1 base and J by 4 bases, with 10 bases between the two germline ends. The CDR3 sequence is 14 residues long. The CDR3 loop reads CASSLDGGAYGYTF. CDR3 bases: TGTGCCAGCAGCTTAGATGGGGGCGCCTATGGCTACACCTTC.

This clonotype was counted between two and nine times. V and J are TRBV28 and TRBJ1-4; no clear D. The V and J ends lost 2 bases and 8 bases respectively, with 15 bases between them. CDR1 is MDHEN, CDR2 SYDVKM, per germline. This CDR3 has 15 residues. The CDR3, as DNA: TGTGCCAGCAGTTTAAATCTCCCAGCTAGGGAAAAACTGTTTTTT. Its translation is CASSLNLPAREKLFF.

The chain recombines TRBV3-1 with TRBJ1-1; 12 bases are shared with TRBD1. This CDR3 contains 15 residues. Germline CDR1 LGHDT, CDR2 YNNKEL (reference sequence). V was pared by 3 bases and J by 3 bases, with 2 bases of the junction left unmatched. The CDR3 DNA reads as TGTGCCAGCAGCCATGGGGACAGGGGGCACACTGAAGCTTTCTTT. Translated, it gives CASSHGDRGHTEAFF.

The V and J genes are TRBV11-2 and TRBJ2-2, with 13 bases fitting TRBD2. With 0 bases clipped from V and 5 bases from J, the junction kept 9 bases outside the gene matches. Germline V gene sequence: CDR1 SGHAT, CDR2 FQNNGV. The CDR3 length is 19 residues. CDR3 in amino acids: CASSLEGTSGDPKTGELFF. The CDR3, as DNA: TGTGCCAGCAGCTTAGAGGGGACTAGCGGGGATCCAAAAACCGGGGAGCTGTTTTTT. Full variable domain (remainder filled in from reference TRBV11-2 and TRBJ2-2): EAGVAQSPRYKIIEKRQSVAFWCNPISGHATLYWYQQILGQGPKLLIQFQNNGVVDDSQLPKDRFSAERLKGVDSTLKIQPAKLEDSAVYLCASSLEGTSGDPKTGELFFGEGSRLTVL.

The chain recombines TRBV18 with TRBJ2-3; TRBD2 is a possible D gene (5 bases). This CDR3 has 16 amino acids. The V gene's germline CDR1 is KGHSH and CDR2 LQKENI. Trimming took off 2 bases at V and 0 bases at J, with 12 bases between the two ends. CDR3 in DNA: TGTGCCAGCTCACCAAAGGGAAGGAGGAGCACAGATACGCAGTATTTT. It yields the protein CASSPKGRRSTDTQYF.

This clonotype was observed a few times. V and J are TRBV6-1 and TRBJ2-7; D gene uncertain. Germline loops: CDR1 MNHNS, CDR2 SASEGT. The V and J ends lost 5 bases and 2 bases respectively, with 22 bases between them. The CDR3 contains 17 residues. DNA of the CDR3: TGTGCCAGCAGTCGACAAACAGCGCCTAGGTCAGCCTACGAGCAGTACTTC. Translated: CASSRQTAPRSAYEQYF.

The table lists this clonotype with a count of one. The chain combines TRBV24-1 with TRBJ2-2; 9 nucleotides match TRBD1. With 4 bases clipped from V and 8 bases from J, the junction kept 7 bases outside the gene matches. The CDR3 covers 15 residues. Germline lookup yields CDR1 KGHDR and CDR2 SFDVKD. The DNA for the CDR3 is TGTGCCACCAGTGAAGGGACAGGGAATACGGGGGAGCTGTTTTTT. Protein product: CATSEGTGNTGELFF.

This chain joins TRBV6-1 and TRBJ1-6; tentatively, D is TRBD1 (6 bases). Germline CDR1 reads MNHNS; CDR2 reads SASEGT. V was cut by 6 bases and J by 7 bases, with 10 bases left in between. The CDR3 sequence is 13 residues long. This CDR3 reads CASRPGANSPLHF. CDR3 DNA: TGTGCCAGCAGACCGGGGGCGAATTCACCCCTCCACTTT.

This clonotype was detected a few times. V usage is TRBV19 and J usage is TRBJ2-2, with 10 nucleotides matching TRBD1. CDR1 and CDR2 from the germline V gene are LNHDA and SQIVND (reference sequence). CDR3 size: 14 residues. J was trimmed by 8 bases and V by 4 bases; bases with no gene match: 4. The CDR3 DNA sequence: TGTGCCAGTAGTAAGGGACAGGGGATAGGGGAGCTGTTTTTT. Its protein product is CASSKGQGIGELFF.

This rearrangement joins TRBV20-1 to TRBJ1-1, with TRBD1 identical over 7 bases. Germline V gene lookup returns CDR1 DFQATT and CDR2 SNEGSKA (reference sequence). Trimming took 5 bases from V and 10 from J; bases not matched to a gene: 10. This CDR3 region has 12 residues. Here the CDR3 DNA reads TGCAGTGCTCGACCTACAGGGGCGGGAGCTTTCTTT. Its protein product is CSARPTGAGAFF.

This clonotype occurred a few times. The chain uses TRBV20-1 and TRBJ2-7, with 7 bases fitting TRBD1. The CDR3 runs to 14 residues. Germline CDR1 DFQATT, CDR2 SNEGSKA (reference sequence). The ends lost 7 bases at V and 3 bases at J; junction bases unmatched: 12. The CDR3 DNA is TGCAGTGGCGCCAGGGGGAACTCGGACTACGAGCAGTACTTC. Encoded protein: CSGARGNSDYEQYF.

This clonotype occurred many times. The rearrangement uses TRBV29-1 and TRBJ2-7, with D tentatively TRBD2 (6 bases). CDR3 size: 12 residues. The V end lost 7 bases, the J end lost 0 bases, and 10 bases lay between the germline ends. Germline V gives CDR1 SQVTM, CDR2 ANQGSEA. The CDR3 sequence: CSAGTDSYEQYF. CDR3 sequence (DNA): TGCAGCGCCGGGACTGACTCCTACGAGCAGTACTTC.

In its sample, this clonotype was seen many times. CDR3: CASSLLGNYGYTF. The CDR3 nucleotides are TGTGCCAGCAGTTTACTTGGTAACTATGGCTACACCTTC. The J gene is TRBJ1-2, the V gene TRBV12-3 or TRBV12-4; no definite D call. Trimming pared 2 bases from V and 1 base from J, leaving 5 bases between. This CDR3 contains 13 residues.

This clonotype was seen more than once but under ten times. The chain carries TRBV20-1 and TRBJ1-4, with 12 bases identical to TRBD1. The V and J ends lost 4 bases and 6 bases, in that order; junction bases with no gene match: 6. Germline V gene sequence: CDR1 DFQATT, CDR2 SNEGSKA (reference sequence). The CDR3 totals 15 residues. The CDR3 DNA sequence: TGCAGTGCTACCCCGGGACAGGGGGCGCATGAAAAACTGTTTTTT. Amino acid sequence: CSATPGQGAHEKLFF.

This clonotype was observed many times. The chain employs TRBV29-1 and TRBJ2-7; perhaps D is TRBD1 or TRBD2 (5 bases each). The V end was cut by 5 bases, the J end by 0 bases, with 8 bases between. CDR1 SQVTM and CDR2 ANQGSEA come from the germline V gene. The CDR3 loop spans 12 amino acids. For the CDR3, the DNA is TGCAGCGTTCGGGGCAACTCCTACGAGCAGTACTTC. It codes for CSVRGNSYEQYF.

This clonotype came up a few times. The V call is TRBV7-2, the J call TRBJ2-7; 7 bases are a match to TRBD2. The ends lost 9 bases at V and 7 bases at J; junction bases unmatched: 12. CDR1 and CDR2 (germline): SGHTA, FQGNSA. CDR3 size: 13 residues. This CDR3 is CASHQGGSREQYF. The CDR3 region has the DNA TGTGCCAGTCATCAGGGAGGGTCTCGGGAGCAGTACTTC.

This clonotype was counted a few times. The chain recombines TRBV7-2 with TRBJ2-2; D might be TRBD2 (5 bases). V lost 0 bases, J lost 5 bases, and 10 bases lay in between. The CDR3 length is 15 residues. Germline CDR1 and CDR2: SGHTA and FQGNSA. The CDR3 spells CASSLAAGRTGELFF. In DNA form, the CDR3 reads TGTGCCAGCAGCTTAGCTGCGGGCAGGACCGGGGAGCTGTTTTTT.

This clonotype was observed a few times. The chain is built from TRBV11-2 and TRBJ1-2; D perhaps matches TRBD1 (5 bases). The CDR3 is 13 residues long. CDR1 SGHAT and CDR2 FQNNGV come from the germline V gene. V was shortened by 5 bases and J by 5 bases, with 12 bases between the two germline ends. CDR3 DNA sequence: TGTGCCAGCAGCCCACGCGAGGGGTATGGCTACACCTTC. It codes for CASSPREGYGYTF.

This clonotype was detected ten times or more. The J gene is TRBJ2-1, the V gene TRBV11-2, with D possibly being TRBD2 (6 bases). V lost 0 bases and J lost 3, with 15 bases in between. This CDR3 has 17 residues. Germline V gene data show CDR1 as SGHAT and CDR2 as FQNNGV. CDR3 region: CASSLEVAEAYYNEQFF. CDR3 DNA: TGTGCCAGCAGCTTAGAGGTAGCGGAGGCCTACTACAATGAGCAGTTCTTC. Filled out from reference TRBV11-2 and TRBJ2-1, the complete variable domain reads EAGVAQSPRYKIIEKRQSVAFWCNPISGHATLYWYQQILGQGPKLLIQFQNNGVVDDSQLPKDRFSAERLKGVDSTLKIQPAKLEDSAVYLCASSLEVAEAYYNEQFFGPGTRLTVL.

This sequence joins TRBV7-2 and TRBJ1-3; unclear D gene. CDR3 length: 13 residues. Germline V gene sequence: CDR1 SGHTA, CDR2 FQGNSA. The V gene lost 5 bases and the J gene lost 3 bases, with 8 bases spanning the gap. CDR3 bases: TGTGCCAGCAGCGGCCGGGATGGAAACACCATATATTTT. Its protein product is CASSGRDGNTIYF. Full variable domain (remainder filled in from reference TRBV7-2 and TRBJ1-3): GAGVSQSPSNKVTEKGKDVELRCDPISGHTALYWYRQSLGQGLEFLIYFQGNSAPDKSGLPSDRFSAERTGGSVSTLTIQRTQQEDSAVYLCASSGRDGNTIYFGEGSWLTVV.

A note on this clonotype: It may be a read error: a sequence one base away is much more abundant. The chain combines TRBV4-3 with TRBJ2-1; D may be TRBD1 or TRBD2 (5 bases each). CDR1 LGHNA and CDR2 YSLEER come from the germline V gene. CDR3 length equals 15 residues. The CDR3 loop is CASSLGTGSFNEQFF. For the CDR3, the DNA is TGCGCCAGCAGCCTCGGGACGGGATCCTTCAATGAGCAGTTCTTC.

The CDR3 bases are TGTGCCAGCAGTTTCAGGGCCCCCCTTCCCTATGGCTACACCTTC. Protein: CASSFRAPLPYGYTF. This chain connects TRBV12-3 or TRBV12-4 to TRBJ1-2; D possibly corresponds to TRBD1 (5 bases). This CDR3 comprises 15 residues. V lost 3 bases and J 4 bases, leaving 15 bases between the germline ends.

The chain links TRBV6-2 or TRBV6-3 to TRBJ2-5; a weak D match, TRBD1 (6 bases). From germline, CDR1 is MNHEY and CDR2 SVGEGT. This CDR3 comprises 15 residues. The V end lost 0 bases, the J end lost 1 base, and 9 bases lay between the germline ends. CDR3: CASSYSGTTQETQYF. In nucleotides, the CDR3 is TGTGCCAGCAGTTACTCCGGGACAACCCAAGAGACCCAGTACTTC.

At least ten counts were recorded for this clonotype. CDR3 coding DNA: TGCAGTGCTGGAAATTACCGGGACAGGGGGCGCGCAGATACGCAGTATTTT. Amino acid sequence: CSAGNYRDRGRADTQYF. This chain uses TRBV20-1 with TRBJ2-3, with TRBD1 matching 12 bases. V shed 5 bases and J 4 bases; nucleotides not matched to a gene: 13. The CDR3 consists of 17 residues. The V gene's germline CDR1 is DFQATT and CDR2 SNEGSKA (reference sequence).